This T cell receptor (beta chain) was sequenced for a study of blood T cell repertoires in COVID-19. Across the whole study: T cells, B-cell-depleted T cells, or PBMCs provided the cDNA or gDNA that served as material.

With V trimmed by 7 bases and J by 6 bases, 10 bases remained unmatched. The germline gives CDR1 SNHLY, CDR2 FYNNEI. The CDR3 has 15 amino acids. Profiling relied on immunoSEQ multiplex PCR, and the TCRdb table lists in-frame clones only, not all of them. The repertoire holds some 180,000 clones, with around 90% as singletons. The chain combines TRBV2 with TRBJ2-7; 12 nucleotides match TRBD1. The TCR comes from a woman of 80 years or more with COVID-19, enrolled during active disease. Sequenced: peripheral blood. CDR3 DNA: TGTGCCAGCAAGCGGAGTGGGACAGGGGGCGGCGAGCAGTACTTC. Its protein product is CASKRSGTGGGEQYF.